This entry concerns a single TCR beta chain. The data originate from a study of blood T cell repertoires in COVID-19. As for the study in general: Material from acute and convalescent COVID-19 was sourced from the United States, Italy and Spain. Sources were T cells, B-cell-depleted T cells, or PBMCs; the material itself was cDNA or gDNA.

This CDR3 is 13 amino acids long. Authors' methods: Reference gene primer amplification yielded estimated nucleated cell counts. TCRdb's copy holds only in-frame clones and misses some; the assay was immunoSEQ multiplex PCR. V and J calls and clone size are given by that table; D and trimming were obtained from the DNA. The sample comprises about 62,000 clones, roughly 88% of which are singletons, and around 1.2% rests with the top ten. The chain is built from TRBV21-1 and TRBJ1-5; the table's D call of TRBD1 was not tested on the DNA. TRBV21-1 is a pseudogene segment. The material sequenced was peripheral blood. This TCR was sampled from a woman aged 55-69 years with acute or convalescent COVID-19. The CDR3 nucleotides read TGTGCCAGCTTGGGGCAGGCCAATCAGCCCCAGCATTTT. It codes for CASLGQANQPQHF.